This T cell receptor beta chain was found in a study of blood T cell repertoires in COVID-19. For the study at large: From T cells, B-cell-depleted T cells, or PBMCs came the material, which was cDNA or gDNA.

Sequenced by immunoSEQ multiplex PCR; TCRdb stores in-frame clones only, minus some. The table records some 160,000 clones, over 80% of them present only once. The CDR3 is 13 amino acids. Germline V gene lookup returns CDR1 MGHRA and CDR2 YSYEKL. Deletions cut 4 bases from V and 5 bases from J, with 10 bases between. The V gene is TRBV4-1, the J gene TRBJ2-3; perhaps TRBD2 as D (6 bases). This sequence was found in a woman in her thirties or forties who had recovered from COVID-19. Source material: PBMCs or T cells enriched from blood (not recorded which). CDR3 sequence: CASSRGERDTQYF. The CDR3 coding sequence is TGCGCCAGCAGCCGGGGGGAACGAGATACGCAGTATTTT.